This is a list of T cell receptor beta chains from one sample in a study of CD8+CD57+ T cells in acquired aplastic anemia. TCRdb used MiXCR to reprocess the reads, holding one entry per CDR3 protein. The sample lists approximately 300,000 distinct CDR3 sequences; 45% to 65% were seen once. The sample was sorted CD4+, CD8+, or CD8+CD57+ T cells (not recorded which) from PBMCs. Receptors were obtained from a human donor with aplastic anemia. The CDR3 runs from the conserved cysteine through the conserved F or W. The order of the fields is D gene, clone size, V gene, J gene, CDR3 DNA, CDR3 protein. The D gene is left open where the match is weak. Some rows mark clone size as missing; the rest say once, few, many or name a class of expanded clone.

-	-	TRBV19	TRBJ2-7	TGTGCCAGTAGTAACTTAGCGGAGAGGGTCGAGCAGTACTTC	CASSNLAERVEQYF
-	many	TRBV6-6	TRBJ2-3	TGTGCCAGCAGTTACTCAGGACTATATCCAGATACGCAGTATTTT	CASSYSGLYPDTQYF
TRBD2	-	TRBV5-8	TRBJ2-7	TGTGCCAGCAGCTCACCGGGACTAGGGACCTACGAGCAGTACTTC	CASSSPGLGTYEQYF
TRBD1	-	TRBV10-3	TRBJ1-4	TGTGCCATCAGTGAGAGTAGGGTGACAGGGCGGGATGAAAAACTGTTTTTT	CAISESRVTGRDEKLFF
-	many	TRBV7-2	TRBJ2-1	TGTGCCAGCAGCTTAGCCCAAACTAGAAATGAGCAGTTCTTC	CASSLAQTRNEQFF
-	-	TRBV15	TRBJ2-3	TGTGCCACCAGCAGAGATTCGATCAGGGTATCAGCAGATACGCAGTATTTT	CATSRDSIRVSADTQYF
TRBD2	-	TRBV2	TRBJ2-7	TGTGCCAGCACCAGCGGGGCCGCGACCTACGAGCAGTACTTC	CASTSGAATYEQYF
-	-	TRBV7-8	TRBJ2-7	TGTACCAGCAGCATATTCCAGGACTACGAGCAGTACTTC	CTSSIFQDYEQYF
TRBD2	many	TRBV5-6	TRBJ2-5	TGTGCCAGCAGCTTTAGCGGGAGCCAAGAGACCCAGTACTTC	CASSFSGSQETQYF
-	-	TRBV20-1	TRBJ2-5	TGCAGTGCTAGGGTCCCCGGAGAGACCCAGTACTTC	CSARVPGETQYF
TRBD1	-	TRBV7-2	TRBJ1-5	TGTGCCAGCAGCTTAAGGGACAGGGTTCAGCCCCAGCATTTT	CASSLRDRVQPQHF
-	-	TRBV29-1	TRBJ1-1	TGCAGCGCCAGCAGCGAGGGTCCTTCAGGCACTGAAGCTTTCTTT	CSASSEGPSGTEAFF
-	-	TRBV29-1	TRBJ2-3	TGCAGCGTTGACGGGACTCACACAGATACGCAGTATTTT	CSVDGTHTDTQYF
-	-	TRBV19	TRBJ2-7	TGTGCCAGTAGCAGCCGACTATACCTTTACGAGCAGTACTTC	CASSSRLYLYEQYF
-	-	TRBV12-3/TRBV12-4	TRBJ2-7	TGTGCCAGCAGTTATGTGGAGGCCTACGAGCAGTACTTC	CASSYVEAYEQYF
TRBD1	-	TRBV5-8	TRBJ2-7	TGTGCCAGCAGCGCCCGACAGGGTGCGGTGTACGAGCAGTACTTC	CASSARQGAVYEQYF